This T cell receptor beta chain was recorded in a study of HIV-infected patients and healthy controls. There are many counts of this clonotype. What it binds is not known. In germline, CDR1 is KGHDR, CDR2 SFDVKD. The CDR3 covers 14 residues. Trimming took 4 bases from V and 1 from J, leaving 9 bases between them. The repertoire came from unfractionated whole blood and reflected all unsorted peripheral T cells. Study-level results: In healthy controls, MAIT alpha CDR3s were common; in HIV+ repertoires, severely depleted. Significant mean usage differences between HIV-infected patients and controls involved eight alpha and eight beta V genes.

cDNA was made from approximately 500 ng RNA using alpha and beta constant primers. Alpha and beta chain libraries were made separately by chain-specific third strand synthesis with multiplexing indices. MiXCR, applied by TCRdb to the 5' RACE reads, yields one record per CDR3 protein. Among more than 15,000 distinct CDR3 sequences listed, under 10% were seen once. Sequenced: blood. The receptor was derived from an adult in good health. The rearrangement uses TRBV24-1 and TRBJ1-2; D unclear. The CDR3 nucleotides read TGTGCCACCAGTGACCCGACACTTAACTATGGCTACACCTTC. As protein: CATSDPTLNYGYTF.